This TCR beta chain is drawn from a study of T cell responses to AZD1222 COVID-19 vaccine. Study findings and constraints: Spike-specific TCRs gained breadth and depth after people received two AZD1222 doses. Mapped onto spike, vaccine-associated CD4 TCRs spanned it and were dominant at 160-218 and 743-854. White British donors predominated, females outnumbered males, and clonal diversity was possibly underestimated.

The data were produced by immunoSEQ multiplex PCR, yet TCRdb's version contains in-frame clones alone and is incomplete. The data contain some 120,000 clones, around 92% of them seen just once; the ten biggest clones take up approximately 1%. A note on this clone: The antigen is not known.

The sequencing here drew on peripheral blood, taken on day 0 of AZD1222 vaccination. This sequence was found in an adult in good health.

The CDR3 nucleotides are TGCGCCAGCACCCGGACTAGCGGGAGCTCCTACAATGAGCAGTTCTTC. It is translated as CASTRTSGSSYNEQFF. This chain links TRBV5-1 with TRBJ2-1; TRBD2 matches 13 bases. Germline CDR1 and CDR2: SGHRS and YFSETQ. The CDR3 is 16 residues long. The V gene end was trimmed by 6 bases and the J gene end by 0 bases; junction bases not matched to a gene: 3.